Included here is one T cell receptor (beta chain) sequence, with context. Trimming took 1 base from V and 6 from J, leaving 16 bases between them. Germline-derived CDR1 and CDR2 are SGHRS and YFSETQ. The CDR3 consists of 16 residues. TCRdb re-called the 5' RACE reads through MiXCR, storing one row per CDR3 protein. The sample holds approximately 66,000 distinct CDR3 sequences, 4.5% to 5.5% seen once. This sample stems from a study of neurological immune-mediated disorders. The TCR was taken from a man between 25 and 39 years old with multiple sclerosis. Specimen: PBMCs. The chain joins TRBV5-1 to TRBJ2-2; TRBD1 or TRBD2 may be the D gene (6 bases each). CDR3 region: CASSLYRPGEAGELFF. CDR3 DNA sequence: TGCGCCAGCAGCTTGTATCGCCCAGGGGAGGCCGGGGAGCTGTTTTTT. The entire variable domain, with the rest obtained from reference TRBV5-1 and TRBJ2-2, is as follows: KAGVTQTPRYLIKTRGQQVTLSCSPISGHRSVSWYQQTPGQGLQFLFEYFSETQRNKGNFPGRFSGRQFSNSRSEMNVSTLELGDSALYLCASSLYRPGEAGELFFGEGSRLTVL.